This T cell receptor (beta chain) was captured by sequencing in a study of radiotherapy plus CTLA-4 blockade in lung cancer. Study-level information: There were objective responses in 18% of patients, and approximately 30% had disease control.

Clones were sequenced by immunoSEQ multiplex PCR, and TCRdb holds only the in-frame ones, with some missing. The sample shows 43,000 or so clones, 63% of them seen only once. Germline CDR1 and CDR2: MNHNY and SVGAGI (reference sequence). V was clipped by 6 bases and J by 3 bases, with 5 bases between them. The CDR3 is 12 residues long. Regarding the study as a whole: Reports identified early blood T cell clone dynamics, with interferon-beta, as the best response predictor. TCR clones of tumor origin grew in blood after radiotherapy plus ipilimumab.

A single count supports this clone. The antigen is unknown. The material sequenced was peripheral blood, taken from a patient treated with radiotherapy plus ipilimumab. This receptor was taken from a human donor with non-small cell lung cancer who had a partial response to radiotherapy plus ipilimumab. The rearrangement links TRBV6-6 to TRBJ2-2, with D uncertain. Here the CDR3 DNA reads TGTGCCAGCAGAAAGCACACCGGGGAGCTGTTTTTT. This gives the protein CASRKHTGELFF.